The 26 T cell receptor beta chains presented below share a single source sample, sequenced in a study of blood T cells in healthy people across ages. Primers used in a second PCR of about 7 to 11 cycles were a sample-barcoded 5' primer and a J-beta primer mix. TCRdb called the 5' RACE reads again in MiXCR, with one record for every CDR3 protein. Of about 640,000 distinct CDR3 sequences listed, 58% are singletons. The sequencing input was blood. These receptor sequences come from a man between 60 and 75 years old in good health.

Concerning this clonotype itself: Sequence at one end of the junction differs from germline and may be a read error. The chain couples TRBV5-5 to TRBJ2-5, with 8 nucleotides matching TRBD2. Germline assignment: CDR1 SGHKS and CDR2 YYEKEE (reference sequence). CDR3 size: 13 residues. The CDR3 DNA follows: TGTGTCAGCAGCATTAGCGGGGTGGAGACCCAGTACTTC. It specifies CVSSISGVETQYF.

This chain connects TRBV20-1 to TRBJ2-1, with TRBD2 matching 8 bases. This CDR3 has 16 amino acids. CDR1 DFQATT and CDR2 SNEGSKA come from the germline V gene (reference sequence). Trimming cost V 6 bases and J 6 bases; bases outside gene matches: 16. This CDR3 reads CSASRGGQEGSNEQFF. CDR3 DNA: TGCAGTGCGAGCCGGGGGGGCCAAGAGGGGAGCAATGAGCAGTTCTTC.

This chain links TRBV6-1 with TRBJ2-7; 9 bases match TRBD1. V was pared by 1 base and J by 4 bases, with 5 bases of the junction left unmatched. The germline V gene has CDR1 MNHNS and CDR2 SASEGT. This CDR3 is 15 amino acids long. The chain's CDR3 is CASSEGTGARYEQYF. In DNA, the CDR3 is TGTGCCAGCAGTGAAGGGACAGGGGCCAGATACGAGCAGTACTTC.

This clonotype has only a few counts. The chain combines TRBV12-3 or TRBV12-4 with TRBJ1-2; D is uncertain. The CDR3 length is 12 residues. V gave up 2 bases and J gave up 7 bases, with 8 bases separating them. CDR3 in amino acids: CASSLMRGGYTF. The CDR3 nucleotides read TGTGCCAGCAGTTTAATGCGGGGTGGCTACACCTTC.

The rearrangement uses TRBV29-1 and TRBJ2-1; no reliable D call. Germline V CDR1 and CDR2: SQVTM, ANQGSEA. The CDR3 consists of 15 residues. Deletions cut 1 base from V and 0 bases from J, with 10 bases between. The CDR3 DNA follows: TGCAGCGTTGAAGGTCGGGTTCGCTCCTACAATGAGCAGTTCTTC. The encoded protein is CSVEGRVRSYNEQFF.

The gene calls are TRBV29-1 and TRBJ2-1, with D perhaps TRBD1 (5 bases). Germline V gene lookup returns CDR1 SQVTM and CDR2 ANQGSEA. V lost 6 bases and J lost 10, with 16 bases in between. This CDR3 is built from 12 residues. Here the CDR3 reads CSVDTGIQEQFF. The CDR3 DNA reads TGCAGCGTGGACACTGGGATTCAAGAGCAGTTCTTC.

The genes are TRBV10-3 and TRBJ2-5; 8 bases map to TRBD2. V shed 4 bases, J shed 1 base, and the junction held 5 bases outside the gene matches. Germline values: CDR1 ENHRY, CDR2 SYGVKD. The CDR3 is 15 amino acids. DNA of the CDR3: TGTGCCATCAGTGGGGGAGCGGGGGCCCAAGAGACCCAGTACTTC. This sequence encodes CAISGGAGAQETQYF.

This clonotype was counted once. With a much larger clone just one base away, this may be a read error. CDR3: CASSHGQKNPPLHF. CDR3 nucleotide sequence: TGTGCCAGCAGCCACGGACAGAAGAATCCACCCCTCCACTTT. V usage is TRBV6-6 and J usage is TRBJ1-6; possible D gene TRBD1, 6 bases. The CDR3 totals 14 residues. In germline, CDR1 is MNHNY, CDR2 SVGAGI (reference sequence). The germline V and J ends were trimmed by 6 bases and 11 bases, with 17 bases remaining between them.

V gene TRBV24-1 combines with J gene TRBJ2-1, with TRBD1 identical over 7 bases. The CDR3 extends over 16 amino acids. Trimming cost V 2 bases and J 4 bases; bases outside gene matches: 7. Per the germline V gene, CDR1 is KGHDR and CDR2 is SFDVKD. The CDR3 spells CATSDSETGIYNEQFF. The CDR3 coding sequence is TGTGCCACCAGTGATTCTGAGACAGGGATATACAATGAGCAGTTCTTC.

The CDR3 is CATSKGQAYSGNTIYF. The CDR3 DNA reads TGTGCCACCAGCAAAGGACAGGCGTACTCTGGAAACACCATATATTTT. The genes are TRBV15 and TRBJ1-3; 7 bases map to TRBD1. J gave up 0 bases and V 4 bases, and 6 bases lay outside the gene matches. The germline CDR1 and CDR2 sequences are LNHNV and YYDKDF (reference sequence). The CDR3 totals 16 residues.

V and J are TRBV2 and TRBJ1-4; D is ambiguous. V lost 6 bases and J lost 0, with 8 bases in between. CDR3 size: 14 residues. Germline CDR1 is SNHLY and CDR2 is FYNNEI. The CDR3 loop reads CASRAGTTNEKLFF. CDR3 DNA sequence: TGTGCCAGCAGGGCCGGGACAACTAATGAAAAACTGTTTTTT.

V gene TRBV3-1 combines with J gene TRBJ2-5; weak D call: TRBD2 (6 bases). This CDR3 spans 15 amino acids. V was cut by 0 bases and J by 2 bases, with 10 bases left in between. Germline assignment: CDR1 LGHDT and CDR2 YNNKEL (reference sequence). CDR3 in amino acids: CASSQEALAQETQYF. The DNA for the CDR3 is TGTGCCAGCAGCCAAGAGGCTCTAGCGCAAGAGACCCAGTACTTC.

The V gene is TRBV10-3, the J gene TRBJ1-1; D gene unclear. CDR1 is ENHRY, CDR2 SYGVKD, per germline. V was trimmed by 8 bases and J by 7 bases, leaving 11 bases between them. The CDR3 has 11 amino acids. The CDR3 DNA reads TGTGCCATCCCATGGGGAGTTGAAGCTTTCTTT. It encodes CAIPWGVEAFF.

V usage is TRBV7-2 and J usage is TRBJ2-5; a possible D gene is TRBD2 (6 bases). Trimming stripped 4 bases from V and 5 bases from J, with 14 bases between. Germline CDR1 SGHTA, CDR2 FQGNSA. The CDR3 consists of 14 residues. This chain's CDR3 is CASSSRRAGETQYF. The CDR3 DNA sequence: TGTGCCAGCAGCTCTCGGAGAGCGGGTGAGACCCAGTACTTC. Based on the CDR3 plus reference TRBV7-2 and TRBJ2-5, the full variable domain is GAGVSQSPSNKVTEKGKDVELRCDPISGHTALYWYRQSLGQGLEFLIYFQGNSAPDKSGLPSDRFSAERTGGSVSTLTIQRTQQEDSAVYLCASSSRRAGETQYFGPGTRLLVL.

V is TRBV20-1 and J is TRBJ2-3; possible D gene TRBD1, 6 bases. CDR1 and CDR2 from the germline V gene are DFQATT and SNEGSKA (reference sequence). V was pared by 7 bases and J by 2 bases, with 10 bases between. The CDR3 sequence is 12 residues long. CDR3 sequence: CSVGASTDTQYF. Here the CDR3 DNA reads TGCAGTGTGGGGGCCTCCACAGATACGCAGTATTTT.

This clonotype has just a few counts. This sequence joins TRBV12-3 or TRBV12-4 and TRBJ1-2; weak D call: TRBD1 (5 bases). Trimming removed 4 bases at V and 4 bases at J, with 16 bases between. The CDR3 has 15 amino acids. The CDR3 loop is CASSSKAAGIYGYTF. The DNA for the CDR3 is TGTGCCAGCAGTTCGAAGGCAGCAGGGATCTATGGCTACACCTTC.

The J gene is TRBJ2-1, the V gene TRBV6-4; 8 positions match TRBD2. Germline loops: CDR1 MRHNA, CDR2 SNTAGT. CDR3 length: 16 residues. With V trimmed by 6 bases and J by 4 bases, 11 bases remained unmatched. In DNA, the CDR3 is TGTGCCAGCAGGGGGGATAGCGGGGCCCTATACAATGAGCAGTTCTTC. This encodes CASRGDSGALYNEQFF.

This clonotype was recorded only once. The CDR3 coding sequence is TGTGCCAGCAAAACGGATCGGGTCGCGGGGGCCAACGTCCTGACTTTC. The encoded protein is CASKTDRVAGANVLTF. The rearrangement uses TRBV6-5 and TRBJ2-6; D remains unclear. CDR3 length: 16 residues. The ends were cut back, 7 bases at V and 4 bases at J, with 17 bases in the middle. Germline CDR1 reads MNHEY; CDR2 reads SVGAGI.

The chain recombines TRBV5-1 with TRBJ2-3, with 9 nucleotides matching TRBD2. Germline CDR1 reads SGHRS; CDR2 reads YFSETQ. This CDR3 has 15 amino acids. After removal of 9 bases from V and 2 bases from J, the junction contained 10 bases not matched to a gene. This chain's CDR3 is CATQSGGRSTDTQYF. CDR3 coding DNA: TGCGCCACACAGAGCGGGGGGCGATCCACAGATACGCAGTATTTT.

This rearrangement joins TRBV7-7 to TRBJ2-2; perhaps TRBD2 as D (5 bases). CDR1 is SSHAT, CDR2 FNYEAQ, per germline (reference sequence). The ends were cut back, 1 base at V and 3 bases at J, with 12 bases in the middle. CDR3 length equals 16 residues. As DNA, the CDR3 is TGTGCCAGCAGCTTAGTAGGAGGAGGCGACACCGGGGAGCTGTTTTTT. This encodes CASSLVGGGDTGELFF. Looking up the rest from reference TRBV7-7 and TRBJ2-2 gives the full variable domain: GAGVSQSPRYKVTKRGQDVTLRCDPISSHATLYWYQQALGQGPEFLTYFNYEAQPDKSGLPSDRFSAERPEGSISTLTIQRTEQRDSAMYRCASSLVGGGDTGELFFGEGSRLTVL.

A single count supports this clonotype. The chain employs TRBV5-4 and TRBJ2-1, with TRBD1 identical over 7 bases. Germline lookup yields CDR1 SGHNT and CDR2 YYREEE (reference sequence). The CDR3 is 16 residues long. Trimming at V came to 5 bases and at J to 3 bases, leaving 11 bases not matched to a gene. CDR3 sequence (DNA): TGTGCCAGCAGTTCGAACCAGGGGGAGTTCTACAATGAGCAGTTCTTC. Protein sequence: CASSSNQGEFYNEQFF. The complete variable domain, with remaining parts taken from reference TRBV5-4 and TRBJ2-1, reads ETGVTQSPTHLIKTRGQQVTLRCSSQSGHNTVSWYQQALGQGPQFIFQYYREEENGRGNFPPRFSGLQFPNYSSELNVNALELDDSALYLCASSSNQGEFYNEQFFGPGTRLTVL.

The V gene is TRBV5-1, the J gene TRBJ2-3; the D is unclear. This CDR3 has 13 residues. Trimming pared 0 bases from V and 9 bases from J, leaving 11 bases between. CDR1 and CDR2 (germline): SGHRS, YFSETQ. CDR3 sequence reads: CASSLAPPQTQYF. The CDR3 DNA follows: TGCGCCAGCAGCTTGGCACCGCCCCAGACGCAGTATTTT.

This clonotype was picked up a small number of times. The chain combines TRBV6-5 with TRBJ2-5; tentative D call: TRBD2 (6 bases). This CDR3 contains 13 residues. Germline CDR1 and CDR2: MNHEY and SVGAGI. Deletions cut 7 bases from V and 4 bases from J, with 13 bases between. The CDR3 region has the DNA TGTGCCAGCACACGGGGGAAGGGAGAGACCCAGTACTTC. Residues: CASTRGKGETQYF.

The table lists this clonotype with a few counts. V gene TRBV20-1 combines with J gene TRBJ2-5; tentatively, D is TRBD1 (5 bases). The V gene's germline CDR1 is DFQATT and CDR2 SNEGSKA (reference sequence). The CDR3 has 11 amino acids. V dropped 5 bases and J dropped 11 bases, with 15 bases sitting between them. The CDR3 sequence is CSAERGNEQYF. Here the CDR3 DNA reads TGCAGTGCTGAAAGGGGCAATGAGCAGTACTTC.

This clonotype came up many times. The chain couples TRBV28 to TRBJ2-2; 11 bases are a match to TRBD2. The CDR3 contains 14 residues. The V gene's germline CDR1 is MDHEN and CDR2 SYDVKM. The junction had 4 bases not matched to a gene; V was cut back by 7 bases and J by 6 bases. As DNA, the CDR3 is TGTGCCAGCACCCGACTAGCGGGGCCCGGGGAGCTGTTTTTT. Encoded protein: CASTRLAGPGELFF.

This clonotype was counted only a few times. The chain recombines TRBV5-1 with TRBJ2-5; TRBD1 agrees at 9 bases. CDR1 and CDR2 from the germline V gene are SGHRS and YFSETQ. The CDR3 is made up of 16 amino acids. V trimming: 1 base; J trimming: 6 bases; junction bases outside the gene matches: 10. The DNA for the CDR3 is TGCGCCAGCAGCTTGACTCCGGGACAGGGATCGAAGACCCAGTACTTC. Amino acids: CASSLTPGQGSKTQYF.